This TCR beta chain originates from a study of metastatic and nonmetastatic thyroid tumors. For the study at large: From malignant and benign thyroid patients, repertoires in blood and in tumor or nodule tissue were compared.

This clone was picked up many times. Thyroid surgery took place with no prior treatment in any patient. The authors' processing: A classifier for distant metastasis in papillary thyroid cancer was constructed using CDR3 differences observed across clinicopathological groups. TCRdb called clones again from the PCR reads with MiXCR. The V and J calls follow TCRdb's processing rather than the paper's. There are approximately 32,000 clones in the sample; over 12% occur only once, and about 20% lies in the top ten. Trimming removed 3 bases at V and 5 bases at J, with 14 bases between. The germline gives CDR1 KGHSH, CDR2 LQKENI. The CDR3 is made up of 15 amino acids.

The clonotype was recovered from a male donor with papillary thyroid cancer or a benign thyroid nodule (not recorded which). Some clones in this sample may be carry-over from other donors' samples. What was sequenced was blood. The chain joins TRBV18 to TRBJ2-1; D may be TRBD2 (5 bases). The CDR3 DNA reads as TGTGCCAGCTCACCCCTGACTATGGGCGACAATGAGCAGTTCTTC. It specifies CASSPLTMGDNEQFF.